The rows below give T cell receptor beta chains drawn from one sample of a study of T cells in Graves' hyperthyroidism and ophthalmopathy. TCRdb analysed the multiplex PCR reads with MiXCR anew, one entry per CDR3 protein. Among hundreds of thousands of distinct CDR3 sequences listed, more than 30% were seen once. Sequencing was performed on blood. Source of these receptors: a man between 18 and 35 years old with Graves' hyperthyroidism. Each CDR3 is given with its conserved first and last residue.

V gene: TRBV29-1
CDR3 protein: CSVEPSQDGYTF

V gene: TRBV7-2
CDR3 protein: CASSLGDYYGYTF

V gene: TRBV19
CDR3 protein: CASSIGTGYDEKLFF

V gene: TRBV6-5
CDR3 protein: CASSQGWSTEAFF

V gene: TRBV20-1
CDR3 protein: CSVALRQGQKTQYF

V gene: TRBV20-1
CDR3 protein: CSARDGSAPGNTEAFF

V gene: TRBV9
CDR3 protein: CASSPEGRKYEQYF

V gene: TRBV20-1
CDR3 protein: CSAELAGHEQPQHF

V gene: TRBV20-1
CDR3 protein: CSARAPEKLFF

V gene: TRBV7-9
CDR3 protein: CASSLRPETQYF

V gene: TRBV7-8
CDR3 protein: CASSLGRESQYF

V gene: TRBV5-1
CDR3 protein: CASSLSGTGVGYTF

V gene: TRBV25-1
CDR3 protein: CASSEGEYVTGANVLTF

V gene: TRBV13
CDR3 protein: CASSPRDRIPYGYTF

V gene: TRBV5-6
CDR3 protein: CASSLSQINYGYTF

V gene: TRBV2
CDR3 protein: CARGTGEGSPPHF

V gene: TRBV9
CDR3 protein: CASSAEDSLSNQPQHF

V gene: TRBV27
CDR3 protein: CASSLYGGGSFRTEAFF

V gene: TRBV29-1
CDR3 protein: CSVATRGGTEAFF

V gene: TRBV11-2
CDR3 protein: CASSFDSDSNYGYTF

V gene: TRBV20-1
CDR3 protein: CSAGQPGGFF

V gene: TRBV12-3/TRBV12-4
CDR3 protein: CASSFTKYEQYF